The 32 T cell receptor beta chains below come from one sample, sequenced in a study of pediatric ulcerative colitis. Rectal tissue came from one to two pinch biopsies taken at colonoscopy. Here immunoSEQ multiplex PCR was the method, and the copy in TCRdb shows in-frame clones only, minus some. The table lists under 30,000 clones, 55% to 85% of them singletons. The source material was gut tissue. Every receptor here comes from a boy aged 5-17 years with severe ulcerative colitis.

The chain joins TRBV7-2 to TRBJ2-7, with D uncertain. Trimming left V 1 base short and J 3 bases short, with 1 base between. Germline V gene data show CDR1 as SGHTA and CDR2 as FQGNSA. The CDR3 totals 11 residues. CDR3 DNA sequence: TGTGCCAGCAGCTTAGACTACGAGCAGTACTTC. Protein sequence: CASSLDYEQYF.

This chain links TRBV7-6 with TRBJ2-7; 9 bases fit TRBD1. V was clipped by 6 bases and J by 5 bases; unmatched bases: 11. This CDR3 contains 15 residues. CDR1 and CDR2 from the germline V gene are SGHVS and FNYEAQ. CDR3 sequence reads: CASSFSGTGINEQYF. The DNA of the CDR3 is TGTGCCAGCAGTTTCTCCGGGACAGGGATTAACGAGCAGTACTTC.

The V gene is TRBV11-2, the J gene TRBJ1-2; a weak D match, TRBD1 (5 bases). This CDR3 is built from 13 residues. The V end lost 4 bases, the J end lost 7 bases, and 13 bases lay between the germline ends. Germline-derived CDR1 and CDR2 are SGHAT and FQNNGV. CDR3 bases: TGTGCCAGCAGCTCACTGGAGGGGCCTGGCTACACCTTC. It is translated as CASSSLEGPGYTF.

The chain employs TRBV5-1 and TRBJ2-7; 8 bases agree with TRBD2. The CDR3 has 15 residues. Germline values: CDR1 SGHRS, CDR2 YFSETQ. J was trimmed by 3 bases and V by 0 bases; bases with no gene match: 5. The DNA of the CDR3 is TGCGCCAGCAGCTTGGCGGGACTAGATTACTACGAGCAGTACTTC. It codes for CASSLAGLDYYEQYF. The entire variable domain, with the rest obtained from reference TRBV5-1 and TRBJ2-7, is as follows: KAGVTQTPRYLIKTRGQQVTLSCSPISGHRSVSWYQQTPGQGLQFLFEYFSETQRNKGNFPGRFSGRQFSNSRSEMNVSTLELGDSALYLCASSLAGLDYYEQYFGPGTRLTVT.

CDR3 amino acids: CASSSSSGSSYEQYF. The CDR3 DNA reads TGTGCCAGCAGTTCCAGCAGCGGGAGCTCCTACGAGCAGTACTTC. The chain couples TRBV6-5 to TRBJ2-7; 8 positions match TRBD2. The CDR3 spans 15 residues. Looked up from germline, CDR1 is MNHEY and CDR2 is SVGAGI. J was trimmed by 0 bases and V by 4 bases; bases with no gene match: 5.

The chain has TRBV5-4 and TRBJ2-7; TRBD1 matches at 9 bases. Germline V gene data show CDR1 as SGHNT and CDR2 as YYREEE (reference sequence). The V segment lost 4 bases and the J segment 4 bases; nucleotides outside the gene matches: 9. The length of the CDR3 is 15 residues. The CDR3 loop reads CASSPGPGTGYEQYF. The CDR3 region has the DNA TGTGCCAGCAGCCCGGGTCCCGGGACAGGGTACGAGCAGTACTTC.

This clone showed up just once. The genes are TRBV5-1 and TRBJ2-3; D remains ambiguous. CDR3 length equals 13 residues. Germline values: CDR1 SGHRS, CDR2 YFSETQ. The V end was cut by 4 bases, the J end by 3 bases, with 9 bases between. CDR3 residues: CASSLLPTDTQYF. Here the CDR3 DNA reads TGCGCCAGCAGCCTACTACCGACAGATACGCAGTATTTT.

The chain has TRBV14 and TRBJ1-1; TRBD1 might be the D (5 bases). This CDR3 spans 15 amino acids. V was trimmed by 2 bases and J by 0 bases, leaving 10 bases between them. CDR1 is SGHDN and CDR2 is FVKESK in the germline V gene. The CDR3 protein is CASSQYGGLNTEAFF. The DNA for the CDR3 is TGTGCCAGCAGCCAATACGGGGGTCTGAACACTGAAGCTTTCTTT. Complete variable domain (other parts from reference TRBV14 and TRBJ1-1): EAGVTQFPSHSVIEKGQTVTLRCDPISGHDNLYWYRRVMGKEIKFLLHFVKESKQDESGMPNNRFLAERTGGTYSTLKVQPAELEDSGVYFCASSQYGGLNTEAFFGQGTRLTVV.

The V and J genes are TRBV19 and TRBJ2-2; 7 positions match TRBD2. The CDR3 totals 16 residues. V trimming: 3 bases; J trimming: 4 bases; junction bases outside the gene matches: 8. CDR1 is LNHDA, CDR2 SQIVND, per germline (reference sequence). Here the CDR3 reads CASSIVAGVATGELFF. CDR3 sequence (DNA): TGTGCCAGTAGTATTGTGGCGGGAGTGGCCACCGGGGAGCTGTTTTTT.

CDR3 protein: CASSQEIFRGPSNTQYF. CDR3 nucleotide sequence: TGCGCCAGCAGCCAAGAAATTTTCCGGGGCCCTTCGAATACGCAGTATTTT. J is TRBJ2-3 and V is TRBV4-1; D is possibly TRBD1 or TRBD2 (5 bases each). CDR3 length: 17 residues. Germline CDR1 is MGHRA and CDR2 is YSYEKL. Trimming shortened V by 0 bases and J by 7 bases, and 20 bases separated the two germline ends.

The gene calls are TRBV19 and TRBJ1-1, with a weak D call TRBD1 (6 bases). Germline CDR1 LNHDA, CDR2 SQIVND (reference sequence). The CDR3 totals 13 residues. Trimming cost V 7 bases and J 1 base, with 10 bases left between them. CDR3 residues: CASTGHPNTEAFF. DNA for the CDR3: TGTGCCAGTACGGGACACCCGAACACTGAAGCTTTCTTT.

This clone has more than one count but fewer than ten. The chain recombines TRBV7-3 with TRBJ2-1; tentative D call: TRBD2 (5 bases). CDR3 length equals 14 residues. Trimming removed 5 bases from V and 6 bases from J, with 14 bases in between. CDR1 is SGHTA, CDR2 FQGTGA, per germline. The DNA for the CDR3 is TGTGCCAGCAGCCCCTCGCTAGCCGGCAATGAGCAGTTCTTC. It translates to CASSPSLAGNEQFF.

The chain is built from TRBV27 and TRBJ2-3; possibly TRBD1 for D (6 bases). V lost 6 bases, J lost 3 bases, and 16 bases lay in between. The CDR3 is 15 residues long. Germline V gene sequence: CDR1 MNHEY, CDR2 SMNVEV (reference sequence). The CDR3 loop reads CASRLYRVGTDTQYF. DNA of the CDR3: TGTGCCAGCAGACTGTACAGGGTTGGGACAGATACGCAGTATTTT.

The rearrangement joins TRBV7-9 to TRBJ1-1; D unclear. The length of the CDR3 is 13 residues. Trimming shortened V by 5 bases and J by 1 base, and 8 bases separated the two germline ends. Germline-derived CDR1 and CDR2 are SEHNR and FQNEAQ (reference sequence). CDR3 amino acids: CASSTAWNTEAFF. The CDR3 DNA sequence: TGTGCCAGCAGCACGGCCTGGAACACTGAAGCTTTCTTT.

Details on this clone: The same CDR3 arises from other DNA sequences in this sample as well. This chain links TRBV7-2 with TRBJ1-5; the D is unclear. There are 15 residues in the CDR3. Germline CDR1 and CDR2: SGHTA and FQGNSA. V lost 1 base and J lost 0, with 7 bases in between. The CDR3 spells CASSLGGFSNQPQHF. The CDR3 bases are TGTGCCAGCAGCTTAGGGGGTTTTAGCAATCAGCCCCAGCATTTT. Using reference TRBV7-2 and TRBJ1-5 for the parts outside the CDR3, the full variable domain is GAGVSQSPSNKVTEKGKDVELRCDPISGHTALYWYRQSLGQGLEFLIYFQGNSAPDKSGLPSDRFSAERTGGSVSTLTIQRTQQEDSAVYLCASSLGGFSNQPQHFGDGTRLSIL.

This clone has more than one count but fewer than ten. This rearrangement joins TRBV7-9 to TRBJ2-7; no reliable D call. Germline loops: CDR1 SEHNR, CDR2 FQNEAQ (reference sequence). Trimming cost V 2 bases and J 1 base, with 3 bases left between them. The CDR3 loop spans 12 amino acids. In DNA, the CDR3 is TGTGCCAGCAGCTTAATGTCCTACGAGCAGTACTTC. Amino acid sequence: CASSLMSYEQYF.

The chain uses TRBV6-5 and TRBJ1-5; D is uncertain. Looked up from germline, CDR1 is MNHEY and CDR2 is SVGAGI. V was clipped by 5 bases and J by 0 bases, with 5 bases between them. CDR3 length: 13 amino acids. CDR3 nucleotide sequence: TGTGCCAGCAGTCAATATAGCAATCAGCCCCAGCATTTT. Its translation is CASSQYSNQPQHF.

This clone came up a few times. The rearrangement joins TRBV7-2 to TRBJ2-2, with 8 bases that match TRBD1. CDR3 length equals 14 residues. Losses at the gene ends were 2 bases for V and 7 bases for J; bases not matched to a gene: 3. Germline values: CDR1 SGHTA, CDR2 FQGNSA. CDR3 region: CASSLQGAGGELFF. CDR3 DNA: TGTGCCAGCAGCTTACAGGGGGCCGGCGGGGAGCTGTTTTTT.

This clone was observed a single time. This chain connects TRBV7-3 to TRBJ1-2; weak D call: TRBD1 (5 bases). CDR3 length: 14 residues. Deletions cut 5 bases from V and 4 bases from J, with 14 bases between. In germline, CDR1 is SGHTA, CDR2 FQGTGA. The CDR3 region has the DNA TGTGCCAGCAGCCCCCGGGGGGGGAGCTATGGCTACACCTTC. This sequence encodes CASSPRGGSYGYTF.

The V call is TRBV18, the J call TRBJ1-5, with D possibly TRBD1 on 6 matching bases. This CDR3 has 16 residues. The V and J ends lost 1 base and 5 bases respectively, with 15 bases between them. Germline V gene lookup returns CDR1 KGHSH and CDR2 LQKENI. The DNA of the CDR3 is TGTGCCAGCTCACCACAAGGTGGACAGTTTCATCAGCCCCAGCATTTT. This codes for CASSPQGGQFHQPQHF.

This clone is classed as large. This chain connects TRBV7-6 to TRBJ1-1, with D possibly TRBD1 on 5 matching bases. Per the germline V gene, CDR1 is SGHVS and CDR2 is FNYEAQ. The length of the CDR3 is 13 residues. V shed 5 bases and J shed 1 base, with 8 bases lying between them. The CDR3 protein is CASSLTENTEAFF. The CDR3 DNA is TGTGCCAGCAGCCTGACAGAGAACACTGAAGCTTTCTTT. Full variable domain (remainder filled in from reference TRBV7-6 and TRBJ1-1): GAGVSQSPRYKVTKRGQDVALRCDPISGHVSLYWYRQALGQGPEFLTYFNYEAQQDKSGLPNDRFSAERPEGSISTLTIQRTEQRDSAMYRCASSLTENTEAFFGQGTRLTVV.

This clone was counted a single time. The chain combines TRBV30 with TRBJ2-5; 7 bases map to TRBD2. The CDR3 length is 15 residues. Trimming cost V 0 bases and J 5 bases; bases outside gene matches: 9. CDR1 GTSNPN and CDR2 SVGIG come from the germline V gene (reference sequence). The CDR3 here is CAWSVGGLQSETQYF. DNA for the CDR3: TGTGCCTGGAGTGTCGGGGGGTTGCAGTCCGAGACCCAGTACTTC. Drawing the rest from reference TRBV30 and TRBJ2-5, the complete variable domain is SQTIHQWPATLVQPVGSPLSLECTVEGTSNPNLYWYRQAAGRGLQLLFYSVGIGQISSEVPQNLSASRPQDRQFILSSKKLLLSDSGFYLCAWSVGGLQSETQYFGPGTRLLVL.

The V gene is TRBV19, the J gene TRBJ1-2; the D gene is possibly TRBD1 (5 bases). Germline CDR1 is LNHDA and CDR2 is SQIVND (reference sequence). Trimming shortened V by 5 bases and J by 5 bases, and 18 bases separated the two germline ends. The CDR3 is 15 amino acids. CDR3 in DNA: TGTGCCAGTAGTTACCGGGACCGACCGAGTTATGGCTACACCTTC. The encoded protein is CASSYRDRPSYGYTF. Based on the CDR3 plus reference TRBV19 and TRBJ1-2, the full variable domain is DGGITQSPKYLFRKEGQNVTLSCEQNLNHDAMYWYRQDPGQGLRLIYYSQIVNDFQKGDIAEGYSVSREKKESFPLTVTSAQKNPTAFYLCASSYRDRPSYGYTFGSGTRLTVV.

The genes are TRBV18 and TRBJ2-5; D gene unclear. This CDR3 is 11 amino acids long. V was shortened by 3 bases and J by 6 bases, with 5 bases between the two germline ends. The germline gives CDR1 KGHSH, CDR2 LQKENI. CDR3 coding DNA: TGTGCCAGCTCACCTGGACAGACCCAGTACTTC. This codes for CASSPGQTQYF.

With respect to this clone: One junction end does not reproduce the germline sequence, and a read error may be involved. The chain couples TRBV6-1 to TRBJ2-5; no clear D gene. CDR3 size: 13 residues. Per germline, CDR1 MNHNS and CDR2 SASEGT. DNA of the CDR3: TGTGCCAGCAGAGAAGCTACAAGGGAGACCCAGTACTTC. Protein product: CASREATRETQYF.

This chain connects TRBV5-4 to TRBJ2-7; the match to TRBD1 covers 7 bases. There are 16 residues in the CDR3. Losses at the gene ends were 5 bases for V and 2 bases for J; bases not matched to a gene: 13. Germline V gives CDR1 SGHNT, CDR2 YYREEE (reference sequence). CDR3 coding DNA: TGTGCCAGCAGTTCATCCTCCAACAGGGGCGCCTACGAGCAGTACTTC. It is translated as CASSSSSNRGAYEQYF.

CDR3 in amino acids: CASSGYRNTGELFF. The CDR3, as DNA: TGTGCCAGCAGTGGTTATAGGAACACCGGGGAGCTGTTTTTT. V and J are TRBV2 and TRBJ2-2; D is uncertain. In germline, CDR1 is SNHLY, CDR2 FYNNEI. This CDR3 is built from 14 residues. V was trimmed by 4 bases and J by 1 base, leaving 7 bases between them.

This chain joins TRBV6-6 and TRBJ2-7, with a weak D call TRBD1 (5 bases). The CDR3 sequence is 15 residues long. Germline CDR1 and CDR2: MNHNY and SVGAGI (reference sequence). Trimming removed 0 bases from V and 6 bases from J, with 15 bases in between. For the CDR3, the DNA is TGTGCCAGCAGTTACTCGATAGTTCCAGGGTCCGAGCAGTACTTC. This codes for CASSYSIVPGSEQYF.

The chain couples TRBV29-1 to TRBJ1-2, with TRBD1 as a possible D gene (5 bases). There are 14 residues in the CDR3. Deletions cut 1 base from V and 2 bases from J, with 11 bases between. The germline gives CDR1 SQVTM, CDR2 ANQGSEA. In DNA, the CDR3 is TGCAGCGTTGAAGGGGGGGGTTCGAACTATGGCTACACCTTC. Translating it yields CSVEGGGSNYGYTF.

This chain uses TRBV27 with TRBJ2-1, with 8 bases matching TRBD2. This CDR3 has 14 residues. CDR1 MNHEY and CDR2 SMNVEV come from the germline V gene (reference sequence). After removal of 4 bases from V and 3 bases from J, the junction contained 2 bases not matched to a gene. CDR3: CASSSGGDYNEQFF. In DNA form, the CDR3 reads TGTGCCAGCAGTTCGGGGGGGGACTACAATGAGCAGTTCTTC.

This clone was seen just once. The rearrangement uses TRBV2 and TRBJ2-7; no clear D gene. V was trimmed by 6 bases and J by 3 bases, leaving 15 bases between them. There are 14 residues in the CDR3. Germline V gene data show CDR1 as SNHLY and CDR2 as FYNNEI. Here the CDR3 reads CASSESPLLYEQYF. CDR3 DNA: TGTGCCAGCAGCGAAAGTCCTCTCCTCTACGAGCAGTACTTC.

The genes are TRBV7-9 and TRBJ2-1; 10 nucleotides agree with TRBD2. The length of the CDR3 is 15 residues. V dropped 1 base and J dropped 8; count of bases not matched to a gene: 5. Germline V gives CDR1 SEHNR, CDR2 FQNEAQ (reference sequence). CDR3 residues: CASSLVAGGPHEQFF. The CDR3 DNA sequence: TGTGCCAGCAGCTTAGTAGCGGGAGGCCCCCATGAGCAGTTCTTC.